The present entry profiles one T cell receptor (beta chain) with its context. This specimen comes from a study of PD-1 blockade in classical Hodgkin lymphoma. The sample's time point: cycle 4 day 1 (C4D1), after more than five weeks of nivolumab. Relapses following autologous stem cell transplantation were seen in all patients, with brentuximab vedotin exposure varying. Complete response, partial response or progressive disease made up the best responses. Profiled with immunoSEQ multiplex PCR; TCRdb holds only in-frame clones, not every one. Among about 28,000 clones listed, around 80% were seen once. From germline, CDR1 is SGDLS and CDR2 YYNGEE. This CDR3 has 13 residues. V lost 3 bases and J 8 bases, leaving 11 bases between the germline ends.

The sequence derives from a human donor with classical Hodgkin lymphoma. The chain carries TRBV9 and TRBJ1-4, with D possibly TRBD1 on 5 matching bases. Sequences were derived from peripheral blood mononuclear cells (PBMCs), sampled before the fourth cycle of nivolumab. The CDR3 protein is CASSADRAEKLFF. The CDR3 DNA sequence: TGTGCCAGCAGCGCCGACAGAGCAGAAAAACTGTTTTTT.